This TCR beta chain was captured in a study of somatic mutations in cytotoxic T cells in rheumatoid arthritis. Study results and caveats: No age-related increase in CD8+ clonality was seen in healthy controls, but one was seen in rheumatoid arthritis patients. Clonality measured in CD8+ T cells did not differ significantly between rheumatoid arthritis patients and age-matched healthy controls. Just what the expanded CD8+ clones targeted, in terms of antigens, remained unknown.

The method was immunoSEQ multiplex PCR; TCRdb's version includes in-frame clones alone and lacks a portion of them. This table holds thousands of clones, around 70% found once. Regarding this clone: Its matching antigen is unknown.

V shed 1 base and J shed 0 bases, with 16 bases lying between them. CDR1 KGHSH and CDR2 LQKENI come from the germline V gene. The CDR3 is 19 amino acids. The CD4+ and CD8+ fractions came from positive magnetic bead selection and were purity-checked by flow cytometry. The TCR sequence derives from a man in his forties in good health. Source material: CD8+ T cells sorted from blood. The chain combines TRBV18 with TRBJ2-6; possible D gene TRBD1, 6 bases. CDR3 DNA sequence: TGTGCCAGCTCACCACAGCCACTTCCACAGGGCTCTGGGGCCAACGTCCTGACTTTC. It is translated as CASSPQPLPQGSGANVLTF.